The rows below give T cell receptor beta chains drawn from one sample of a study of cytotoxic CD8 clonotypes in ibrutinib-treated CLL. This table comes from immunoSEQ multiplex PCR, and its TCRdb copy is limited to in-frame clones, with some not included. Counted here are just over 200,000 clones, roughly 73% occurring once; the ten biggest clones make up 9.5% to 12%. The source was PBMCs, collected after 12 months of ibrutinib treatment. Source of these receptors: a human donor with chronic lymphocytic leukemia. The CDR3 runs from the conserved cysteine through the conserved F or W.

V gene: TRBV5-1; CDR3 protein: CASSFGSTNEKLFF
V gene: TRBV7-9; CDR3 protein: CASSLEGMGNQPQHF
V gene: TRBV5-1; CDR3 protein: CASSLDGTQETQYF
V gene: TRBV29-1; CDR3 protein: CSVRDVGMNTEAFF
V gene: TRBV4-1; CDR3 protein: CASSQASLVQETQYF
V gene: TRBV25-1; CDR3 protein: CASSDEQGADNNEKLFF
V gene: TRBV6-1; CDR3 protein: CASSADRALYEQYF
V gene: TRBV5-4; CDR3 protein: CASSLGAVTDTQYF
V gene: TRBV6-5; CDR3 protein: CASSEAGETQYF
V gene: TRBV18; CDR3 protein: CASSPLKQGAWETQYF
V gene: TRBV5-6; CDR3 protein: CASSFTGELFF
V gene: TRBV5-1; CDR3 protein: CASSLAGVSTDTQYF
V gene: TRBV4-2; CDR3 protein: CASSPFPLLLAGGLDEQFF
V gene: TRBV4-1; CDR3 protein: CASSLGTGELFF
V gene: TRBV7-9; CDR3 protein: CASSLRDKGFTGELFF
V gene: TRBV7-9; CDR3 protein: CASSFPGAGEKLFF
V gene: TRBV2; CDR3 protein: CASIPPNEENIQYF
V gene: TRBV2; CDR3 protein: CASSHRPTNEKLFF
V gene: TRBV6-6; CDR3 protein: CASRYGGDTQYF
V gene: TRBV28; CDR3 protein: CASRTPRRLRNGYTF
V gene: TRBV5-4; CDR3 protein: CASGGKNTDTQYF
V gene: TRBV7-8; CDR3 protein: CASSFERTGGTEAFF
V gene: TRBV5-1; CDR3 protein: CASSRGGFSDTQYF
V gene: TRBV27; CDR3 protein: CASSLFGGGGYGYTF
V gene: TRBV10-2; CDR3 protein: CATRGDRGYNEQFF
V gene: TRBV19; CDR3 protein: CASSIVRGHYGYTF
V gene: TRBV19; CDR3 protein: CASTRGLAPDTQYF
V gene: TRBV10-3; CDR3 protein: CAIRQSADTQYF
V gene: TRBV7-9; CDR3 protein: CASSLDSSVQEKLFF
V gene: TRBV2; CDR3 protein: CASRVYDTGELFF
V gene: TRBV2; CDR3 protein: CASHIKTGGELFF
V gene: TRBV5-4; CDR3 protein: CASSSRQGAVTEAFF
V gene: TRBV11-2; CDR3 protein: CASSWDSATNEKLFF
V gene: TRBV18; CDR3 protein: CASSTTRAPDTQYF
V gene: TRBV6-5; CDR3 protein: CASSPRGFSGNTIYF
V gene: TRBV19; CDR3 protein: CAISESTDTEAFF
V gene: TRBV5-4; CDR3 protein: CASYDRASTDTQYF
V gene: TRBV6-6; CDR3 protein: CASSLGTGYNEQFF
V gene: TRBV27; CDR3 protein: CASRGGLWEQYF
V gene: TRBV27; CDR3 protein: CASSVAGGFGEQFF
V gene: TRBV19; CDR3 protein: CASTPGTSEETQYF
V gene: TRBV6-1; CDR3 protein: CASSDHRGPASGPQHF
V gene: TRBV28; CDR3 protein: CASRKGLEEAFF